This T cell receptor beta chain was identified in a study of tumor-infiltrating lymphocytes in primary liver carcinoma. Germline loops: CDR1 SQVTM, CDR2 ANQGSEA. This CDR3 spans 15 amino acids. V was pared by 0 bases and J by 0 bases, with 9 bases between. Germline DNA was also extracted, and blood RNA derived from unsorted whole blood. The table lists this clonotype with a few counts. TCR beta cDNA was reverse-transcribed from about 500 ng of total RNA. The reaction used a constant-region primer and ProtoScript II reverse transcriptase. Three nested multiplex PCR rounds of slightly modified ARM-PCR generated TCR beta libraries. TRBV1-TRBV30 forward primers paired with a C-beta reverse primer were used in the first two PCR rounds, which ran approximately 11 cycles each. TCRdb independently ran MiXCR on the multiplex PCR reads; one entry per CDR3 protein. Of some 180,000 distinct CDR3 sequences listed, about 55% were seen once; the top ten hold around 74%.

The sequenced material came from peripheral blood. The clonotype was recovered from a man in his forties with primary liver carcinoma and hepatitis B virus infection. The chain recombines TRBV29-1 with TRBJ2-1; no clear D. The CDR3 DNA is TGCAGCGTTGAAGATGACCTCGGCTCCTACAATGAGCAGTTCTTC. This sequence encodes CSVEDDLGSYNEQFF.